This T cell receptor (beta chain) was captured by sequencing in a study of T cell changes during pregnancy in multiple sclerosis. Only in-frame clones appear in the TCRdb table, and some are missing; sequencing was by immunoSEQ multiplex PCR. The data contain some 55,000 clones, around nine tenths of them singletons. The ends were cut back, 0 bases at V and 6 bases at J, with 13 bases in the middle. The CDR3 is 14 residues long. In germline, CDR1 is SGHRS, CDR2 YFSETQ. The TCR sequence derives from a human donor whose cells served as feeder cells for cultures in a pregnancy study. The chain has TRBV5-1 and TRBJ2-7; no reliable D call. Sample: peripheral blood from another person, used as feeder cells. The CDR3 DNA reads as TGCGCCAGCAGCTTGGCCGGCACGTCCCTCGAGCAGTACTTC. Protein sequence: CASSLAGTSLEQYF.